What follows are 29 T cell receptor beta chains derived from one specimen sequenced in a study of metastatic and nonmetastatic thyroid tumors. Among the patients, none had received any treatment before thyroid surgery. Through MiXCR, TCRdb re-clonotyped the PCR reads. The table records about 24,000 clones, less than 25% of them present only once. The source material was blood. The source is a female donor with papillary thyroid cancer or a benign thyroid nodule (not recorded which). Some clones in this sample may be carry-over from other donors' samples.

This chain uses TRBV6-5 with TRBJ1-1; a weak D match, TRBD1 (5 bases). This CDR3 is 14 amino acids long. Germline loops: CDR1 MNHEY, CDR2 SVGAGI. V was clipped by 4 bases and J by 12 bases, with 21 bases between them. CDR3 in DNA: TGTGCCAGCAGTTCGTTACAGGTGAACACTGAGTCTTTCTTT. It encodes CASSSLQVNTESFF.

This sequence joins TRBV27 and TRBJ1-3; D may be TRBD1 (5 bases). V dropped 7 bases and J dropped 2 bases, with 21 bases sitting between them. The CDR3 has 17 amino acids. Looked up from germline, CDR1 is MNHEY and CDR2 is SMNVEV (reference sequence). The CDR3 DNA sequence: TGTGCCAGCAACCTACGCATGGGAGGGGAAGCTGGAAACACCATATATTTT. The encoded protein is CASNLRMGGEAGNTIYF.

The V call is TRBV30, the J call TRBJ2-7, with 13 bases lining up with TRBD2. CDR1 and CDR2 (germline): GTSNPN, SVGIG (reference sequence). Trimming removed 2 bases from V and 4 bases from J; junction bases left unmatched: 11. The CDR3 loop spans 17 amino acids. The CDR3 bases are TGTGCCTGGAGTTTCTCCGGGACTAGCGGGGTCAGTTACGAGCAGTACTTC. It encodes CAWSFSGTSGVSYEQYF.

This clone is medium-sized in the sample. V usage is TRBV6-2 or TRBV6-3 and J usage is TRBJ1-2, with 7 bases identical to TRBD1. This CDR3 spans 13 amino acids. Germline loops: CDR1 MNHEY, CDR2 SVGEGT. Trimming took 2 bases from V and 6 from J; bases not matched to a gene: 3. CDR3 protein: CASSYPTGHGYTF. As DNA, the CDR3 is TGTGCCAGCAGTTACCCGACAGGGCATGGCTACACCTTC.

Many counts were recorded for this clone. The rearrangement uses TRBV2 and TRBJ1-5; D gene uncertain. Germline-derived CDR1 and CDR2 are SNHLY and FYNNEI. There are 11 residues in the CDR3. Deletions cut 4 bases from V and 5 bases from J, with 3 bases between. The CDR3 sequence is CASSVDQPQHF. CDR3 sequence (DNA): TGTGCCAGCAGTGTAGATCAGCCCCAGCATTTT.

This clone has at least ten counts. The chain employs TRBV5-6 and TRBJ2-7; D unresolved. The CDR3 length is 15 residues. The V end lost 0 bases, the J end lost 6 bases, and 16 bases lay between the germline ends. Germline CDR1 SGHDT, CDR2 YYEEEE. The CDR3 nucleotides read TGTGCCAGCAGCTTGGGGGGTACGCTTGCGCTCGAGCAGTACTTC. Translating it yields CASSLGGTLALEQYF.

This clone was picked up many times. This chain uses TRBV9 with TRBJ1-2; unclear D gene. Germline V gene sequence: CDR1 SGDLS, CDR2 YYNGEE. This CDR3 spans 16 amino acids. Trimming removed 4 bases at V and 12 bases at J, with 28 bases between. CDR3 amino acids: CASSPQTIGSSGGHTF. In DNA form, the CDR3 reads TGTGCCAGCAGCCCCCAGACAATTGGTTCTTCAGGAGGCCACACCTTC.

This clone was counted at least ten times. The rearrangement links TRBV3-1 to TRBJ2-5, with 14 bases fitting TRBD2. V dropped 7 bases and J dropped 4; count of bases not matched to a gene: 5. Germline V gene lookup returns CDR1 LGHDT and CDR2 YNNKEL (reference sequence). The CDR3 spans 15 residues. The chain's CDR3 is CASTTTSGGAETQYF. CDR3 coding DNA: TGTGCCAGCACCACGACTAGCGGGGGGGCAGAGACCCAGTACTTC.

As to this clone: A much larger clone differs by one base, so this may be a read error. This chain connects TRBV2 to TRBJ1-2; the D is unclear. Germline CDR1 and CDR2: SNHLY and FYNNEI. The CDR3 length is 10 residues. V was cut by 10 bases and J by 7 bases, with 10 bases left in between. The CDR3 region is CAMYSGGYTF. The CDR3 DNA reads TGTGCCATGTACTCGGGTGGCTACACCTTC.

This clone was detected once. The CDR3 coding sequence is TGTGCCAGCAGTCCGGACCCGCAGCGGGGGGCCTCAGATACGCAGTATTTT. Protein product: CASSPDPQRGASDTQYF. This rearrangement joins TRBV4-2 to TRBJ2-3, with TRBD2 matching 9 bases. CDR3 size: 17 residues. Germline trimming cut 6 bases from V and 4 bases from J; bases unmatched to any gene: 14. Germline values: CDR1 LGHNA, CDR2 YNFKEQ.

This clone has a count of ten or more. One junction end disagrees with the germline gene, perhaps due to a read error. Other DNA sequences from this sample encode an identical CDR3 as well. This chain joins TRBV10-3 and TRBJ2-3; no clear D. The CDR3 extends over 14 amino acids. Germline lookup yields CDR1 ENHRY and CDR2 SYGVKD. DNA of the CDR3: TGTGCTATCAGTGAGGCGGACAGCACAGATACGCAGTATTTT. It specifies CAISEADSTDTQYF.

In DNA, the CDR3 is TGCGCCAGCAGCCGAAACGCGGGGGGCATAAGCGAGCAGTTCTTC. Its protein is CASSRNAGGISEQFF. This chain connects TRBV5-1 to TRBJ2-1; 8 bases map to TRBD2. The germline gives CDR1 SGHRS, CDR2 YFSETQ. J gave up 10 bases and V 4 bases, and 13 bases lay outside the gene matches. CDR3 length: 15 residues. Complete variable domain (other parts from reference TRBV5-1 and TRBJ2-1): KAGVTQTPRYLIKTRGQQVTLSCSPISGHRSVSWYQQTPGQGLQFLFEYFSETQRNKGNFPGRFSGRQFSNSRSEMNVSTLELGDSALYLCASSRNAGGISEQFFGPGTRLTVL.

The chain links TRBV5-1 to TRBJ2-3; a weak D match, TRBD2 (6 bases). CDR3 length: 15 amino acids. Germline values: CDR1 SGHRS, CDR2 YFSETQ. Trimming removed 0 bases at V and 6 bases at J, with 14 bases between. CDR3 coding DNA: TGCGCCAGCAGCTTGGAAGGTGGCGGGGTGGATACGCAGTATTTT. Residues: CASSLEGGGVDTQYF.

Judged by abundance, this clone is medium-sized (0.01 to 0.1%). The genes are TRBV12-3 or TRBV12-4 and TRBJ1-1; tentative D call: TRBD1 (5 bases). The ends were cut back, 2 bases at V and 1 base at J, with 8 bases in the middle. The CDR3 runs 14 residues. Here the CDR3 reads CASSLRGGNTEAFF. The CDR3 nucleotides read TGTGCCAGCAGTTTACGGGGGGGGAACACTGAAGCTTTCTTT.

This clone was counted many times. The chain employs TRBV11-2 and TRBJ2-5; D possibly matches TRBD1 or TRBD2 (5 bases each). V shed 6 bases and J shed 4 bases, with 21 bases lying between them. The CDR3 is 16 amino acids. Germline values: CDR1 SGHAT, CDR2 FQNNGV. CDR3 sequence (DNA): TGTGCCAGCAGTTTCATCGGGGCCCCCCAAGGAGAGACCCAGTACTTC. This translates into CASSFIGAPQGETQYF. The variable domain in full, with the rest retrieved from reference TRBV11-2 and TRBJ2-5, is EAGVAQSPRYKIIEKRQSVAFWCNPISGHATLYWYQQILGQGPKLLIQFQNNGVVDDSQLPKDRFSAERLKGVDSTLKIQPAKLEDSAVYLCASSFIGAPQGETQYFGPGTRLLVL.

This clone was counted many times. The genes are TRBV20-1 and TRBJ2-1; TRBD2 matches 10 bases. This CDR3 is built from 14 residues. CDR1 DFQATT and CDR2 SNEGSKA come from the germline V gene (reference sequence). Trimming took 1 base from V and 4 from J; bases not matched to a gene: 1. The CDR3 loop reads CSARGTSGYNEQFF. The CDR3 DNA is TGCAGTGCTAGAGGGACTAGCGGATACAATGAGCAGTTCTTC.

This clone came up many times. This may come from a read error, since a much larger clone is one base off. The sample contains more than one DNA sequence encoding this CDR3. The chain couples TRBV12-3 or TRBV12-4 to TRBJ2-2, with TRBD1 identical over 7 bases. With V trimmed by 7 bases and J by 8 bases, 7 bases remained unmatched. The CDR3 length is 13 residues. CDR3 nucleotide sequence: TGTGCCAGCACACACAGGGGCACTGGGGAGCTGTTTTTT. This gives the protein CASTHRGTGELFF.

This clone was picked up many times. This chain uses TRBV27 with TRBJ2-1; possible D gene TRBD2, 7 bases. Germline loops: CDR1 MNHEY, CDR2 SMNVEV (reference sequence). There are 17 residues in the CDR3. Trimming cost V 7 bases and J 5 bases, with 24 bases left between them. The CDR3 is CASTPPGGGRPHNEQFF. In DNA form, the CDR3 reads TGTGCCAGCACTCCCCCGGGGGGCGGGAGACCCCACAATGAGCAGTTCTTC.

With respect to this clone: One base away lies a much larger clone, so this may be a sequencing read error. This chain joins TRBV2 and TRBJ1-6; D is uncertain. The CDR3 extends over 14 amino acids. Germline V CDR1 and CDR2: SNHLY, FYNNEI. In DNA, the CDR3 is TGTGCTATCATCGTACTACCCCTAGGTTCACCCCTCCACTTT. Amino acids: CAIIVLPLGSPLHF.

At least ten counts were recorded for this clone. The same CDR3 can be traced to other DNA sequences in this sample. The chain joins TRBV7-8 to TRBJ1-2; D might be TRBD1 (5 bases). CDR3 length equals 12 residues. CDR1 SGHVS and CDR2 FQNEAQ come from the germline V gene. V was trimmed by 1 base and J by 5 bases, leaving 5 bases between them. The CDR3 nucleotides are TGTGCCAGCAGCTTAGGGGGGTATGGCTACACCTTC. As protein: CASSLGGYGYTF.

This clone was found many times. The CDR3 sequence is CASSAAQAPSSYGYTF. The CDR3 DNA sequence: TGTGCCAGCAGCGCCGCACAGGCCCCTAGCTCATATGGCTACACCTTC. The rearrangement links TRBV9 to TRBJ1-2; D is possibly TRBD1 (5 bases). V was shortened by 3 bases and J by 5 bases, with 20 bases between the two germline ends. The CDR3 is made up of 16 amino acids. In germline, CDR1 is SGDLS, CDR2 YYNGEE.

With respect to this clone: One end of the junction varies from germline; a read error may be responsible. The gene calls are TRBV9 and TRBJ1-5; D not resolved. There are 15 residues in the CDR3. Germline V gives CDR1 SGDLS, CDR2 YYNGEE. Here the CDR3 DNA reads TGTGCCAGGAGCGTAACTTGCGTGGGGAATCAGCCCCAGCATTTT. This gives the protein CARSVTCVGNQPQHF. The variable domain in full, with the rest retrieved from reference TRBV9 and TRBJ1-5, is DSGVTQTPKHLITATGQRVTLRCSPRSGDLSVYWYQQSLDQGLQFLIQYYNGEERAKGNILERFSAQQFPDLHSELNLSSLELGDSALYFCARSVTCVGNQPQHFGDGTRLSIL.

This clone occurred many times. The J gene is TRBJ1-2, the V gene TRBV19, with D hard to call. Germline CDR1 and CDR2: LNHDA and SQIVND (reference sequence). The length of the CDR3 is 15 residues. V lost 0 bases and J lost 4, with 12 bases in between. CDR3: CASSIDREVTYGYTF. CDR3 sequence (DNA): TGTGCCAGTAGTATAGATCGCGAGGTAACCTATGGCTACACCTTC.

In its sample, this clone was seen many times. This could be a read error, since a much larger clone is one nucleotide away. No conserved phenylalanine or tryptophan is present at the end of the CDR3, so a read error is the likely explanation. This chain links TRBV2 with TRBJ1-1, with 7 bases identical to TRBD1. CDR1 and CDR2 (germline): SNHLY, FYNNEI. The CDR3 sequence is 14 residues long. After removal of 6 bases from V and 0 bases from J, the junction contained 4 bases not matched to a gene. CDR3 bases: TGTGCCAGCAGGGGACAGAGCATGAACACTGAAGCTTTCCTT. This translates into CASRGQSMNTEAFL.

This clone was observed many times. The rearrangement uses TRBV4-1 and TRBJ2-1, with D perhaps TRBD2 (6 bases). The germline gives CDR1 MGHRA, CDR2 YSYEKL. The CDR3 has 18 amino acids. The V end was cut by 0 bases, the J end by 9 bases, with 24 bases between. As DNA, the CDR3 is TGCGCCAGCAGCCAAGAATTTAGGGTCGGAGGGCCGGGTTTTGAGCAGTTCTTC. Translated: CASSQEFRVGGPGFEQFF.

V is TRBV20-1 and J is TRBJ2-3, with D possibly being TRBD2 (6 bases). CDR3 size: 16 residues. V gave up 1 base and J gave up 3 bases, with 17 bases separating them. Germline loops: CDR1 DFQATT, CDR2 SNEGSKA (reference sequence). The CDR3 region is CSARAWPGSLTDTQYF. Written as DNA, the CDR3 is TGCAGTGCTAGAGCTTGGCCCGGGAGCTTGACAGATACGCAGTATTTT.

This chain uses TRBV30 with TRBJ2-7, with D unclear. The V and J ends lost 6 bases and 2 bases respectively, with 8 bases between them. In germline, CDR1 is GTSNPN, CDR2 SVGIG (reference sequence). The CDR3 contains 11 residues. The CDR3 protein is CACRTTYEQYF. The DNA of the CDR3 is TGTGCCTGTCGGACCACCTACGAGCAGTACTTC.

This clone was seen many times. The V call is TRBV11-3, the J call TRBJ1-2, with D possibly TRBD1 on 5 matching bases. Germline values: CDR1 SGHNT, CDR2 YENEEA. V was trimmed by 7 bases and J by 8 bases, leaving 20 bases between them. The CDR3 length is 14 residues. The CDR3 nucleotides are TGTGCCAGCACCGATCAGGGTATACCTGGAGGCTACACCTTC. Its translation: CASTDQGIPGGYTF.

Ten or more counts support this clone. The chain couples TRBV19 to TRBJ2-6; possible D gene TRBD1, 5 bases. This CDR3 spans 15 amino acids. Germline-derived CDR1 and CDR2 are LNHDA and SQIVND (reference sequence). Trimming took 2 bases from V and 4 from J, leaving 9 bases between them. The CDR3 reads CASSIQGSGANVLTF. CDR3 coding DNA: TGTGCCAGTAGTATACAGGGATCCGGGGCCAACGTCCTGACTTTC.